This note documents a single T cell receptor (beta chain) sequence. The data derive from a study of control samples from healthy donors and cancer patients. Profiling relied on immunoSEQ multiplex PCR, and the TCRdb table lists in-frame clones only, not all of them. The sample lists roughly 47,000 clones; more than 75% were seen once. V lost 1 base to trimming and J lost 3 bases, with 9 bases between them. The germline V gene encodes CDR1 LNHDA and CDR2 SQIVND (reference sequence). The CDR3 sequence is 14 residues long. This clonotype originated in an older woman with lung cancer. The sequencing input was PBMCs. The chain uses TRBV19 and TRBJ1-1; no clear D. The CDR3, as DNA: TGTGCCAGTAGTATAGTGGAACAAGACACTGAAGCTTTCTTT. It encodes CASSIVEQDTEAFF.